This T cell receptor beta chain was profiled in a study of blood T cells in healthy people across ages. A J-beta primer mix and a sample-barcoded 5' primer were used in a second PCR of roughly 7 to 12 cycles. In TCRdb, the 5' RACE reads were re-called with MiXCR into one record per CDR3 protein. This sample has about 510,000 distinct CDR3 sequences; 25% to 35% occur once, and the top ten carry approximately 3.5%. Whole-study results and caveats: Strong correlation was found linking TCR beta diversity to naive T cell percentage. Roughly linear age-related decline in beta diversity appeared, significant by age 40.

V was pared by 0 bases and J by 4 bases, with 7 bases between. Germline CDR1 and CDR2: SQVTM and ANQGSEA. This CDR3 comprises 13 residues. The sample holds a few counts of this clonotype. What it binds is not known. In addition, the sample was reused for a study of T cells of mothers and their children.

The gene calls are TRBV29-1 and TRBJ2-4; the D is unclear. This receptor was taken from a boy younger than 10 in good health. Material: blood. DNA for the CDR3: TGCAGCGTTGAAGACCCGGGTAAAAACATTCAGTACTTC. It specifies CSVEDPGKNIQYF.